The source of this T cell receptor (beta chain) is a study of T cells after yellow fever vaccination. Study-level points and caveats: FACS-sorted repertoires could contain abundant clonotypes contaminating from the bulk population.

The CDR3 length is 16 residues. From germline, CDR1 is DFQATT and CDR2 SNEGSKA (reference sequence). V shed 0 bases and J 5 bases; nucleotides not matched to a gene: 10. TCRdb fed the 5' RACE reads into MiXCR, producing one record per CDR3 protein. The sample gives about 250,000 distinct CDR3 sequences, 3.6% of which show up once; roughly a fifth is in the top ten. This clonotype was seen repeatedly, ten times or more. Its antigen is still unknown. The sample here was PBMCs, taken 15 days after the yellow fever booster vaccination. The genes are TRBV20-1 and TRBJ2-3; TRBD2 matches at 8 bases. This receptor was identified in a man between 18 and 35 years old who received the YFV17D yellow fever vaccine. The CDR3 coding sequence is TGCAGTGCTAGAGATTTAGCGGGGCTACCGGGAGATACGCAGTATTTT. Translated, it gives CSARDLAGLPGDTQYF.